The 4 T cell receptor beta chains below all came from one sample that was sequenced in a study of blood T cells in healthy people across ages. A second PCR, run for about 7 to 11 cycles, used a sample-barcoded 5' primer plus a J-beta primer mix. MiXCR, run by TCRdb on the 5' RACE reads, gives a single entry per CDR3 protein. The sample records some 1,000,000 distinct CDR3 sequences, 20% to 25% being singletons. The data were also submitted as part of a second study, on T cells of mothers and their children.

Specimen: blood. The receptor set was obtained from a girl aged 2 to 10 in good health.

The sample holds one count of this clonotype. The chain employs TRBV28 and TRBJ2-1; TRBD2 agrees at 8 bases. The CDR3 has 19 residues. The V gene end was trimmed by 1 base and the J gene end by 0 bases; junction bases not matched to a gene: 11. CDR1 is MDHEN, CDR2 SYDVKM, per germline. CDR3 sequence: CASSLFPGLGPSSYNEQFF. In nucleotides, the CDR3 is TGTGCCAGCAGTTTATTCCCGGGACTAGGTCCAAGCTCCTACAATGAGCAGTTCTTC.

V and J are TRBV14 and TRBJ1-3, with D perhaps matching TRBD1 (5 bases). The germline CDR1 and CDR2 sequences are SGHDN and FVKESK. Trimming stripped 4 bases from V and 0 bases from J, with 13 bases between. This CDR3 spans 16 amino acids. Written as DNA, the CDR3 is TGTGCCAGCAGCCGCGAAGGGGCCTACTCTGGAAACACCATATATTTT. It encodes CASSREGAYSGNTIYF.

The chain links TRBV5-5 to TRBJ2-5, with D perhaps matching TRBD1 or TRBD2 (6 bases each). TRBJ2-1 matches the DNA end more closely, so the J call is doubtful. CDR1 and CDR2 (germline): SGHKS, YYEKEE (reference sequence). CDR3 length equals 14 residues. CDR3 region: CASSFRGQKDEQFF. The CDR3 DNA sequence: TGTGCCAGCAGCTTTCGGGGGCAAAAGGATGAGCAGTTCTTC.

The chain employs TRBV29-1 and TRBJ2-1; D remains ambiguous. Germline V gene sequence: CDR1 SQVTM, CDR2 ANQGSEA. Trimming shortened V by 5 bases and J by 10 bases, and 9 bases separated the two germline ends. CDR3 length: 10 residues. CDR3 nucleotide sequence: TGCAGCGTTCGAGAAGTAGAGCAGTTCTTC. Residues: CSVREVEQFF.